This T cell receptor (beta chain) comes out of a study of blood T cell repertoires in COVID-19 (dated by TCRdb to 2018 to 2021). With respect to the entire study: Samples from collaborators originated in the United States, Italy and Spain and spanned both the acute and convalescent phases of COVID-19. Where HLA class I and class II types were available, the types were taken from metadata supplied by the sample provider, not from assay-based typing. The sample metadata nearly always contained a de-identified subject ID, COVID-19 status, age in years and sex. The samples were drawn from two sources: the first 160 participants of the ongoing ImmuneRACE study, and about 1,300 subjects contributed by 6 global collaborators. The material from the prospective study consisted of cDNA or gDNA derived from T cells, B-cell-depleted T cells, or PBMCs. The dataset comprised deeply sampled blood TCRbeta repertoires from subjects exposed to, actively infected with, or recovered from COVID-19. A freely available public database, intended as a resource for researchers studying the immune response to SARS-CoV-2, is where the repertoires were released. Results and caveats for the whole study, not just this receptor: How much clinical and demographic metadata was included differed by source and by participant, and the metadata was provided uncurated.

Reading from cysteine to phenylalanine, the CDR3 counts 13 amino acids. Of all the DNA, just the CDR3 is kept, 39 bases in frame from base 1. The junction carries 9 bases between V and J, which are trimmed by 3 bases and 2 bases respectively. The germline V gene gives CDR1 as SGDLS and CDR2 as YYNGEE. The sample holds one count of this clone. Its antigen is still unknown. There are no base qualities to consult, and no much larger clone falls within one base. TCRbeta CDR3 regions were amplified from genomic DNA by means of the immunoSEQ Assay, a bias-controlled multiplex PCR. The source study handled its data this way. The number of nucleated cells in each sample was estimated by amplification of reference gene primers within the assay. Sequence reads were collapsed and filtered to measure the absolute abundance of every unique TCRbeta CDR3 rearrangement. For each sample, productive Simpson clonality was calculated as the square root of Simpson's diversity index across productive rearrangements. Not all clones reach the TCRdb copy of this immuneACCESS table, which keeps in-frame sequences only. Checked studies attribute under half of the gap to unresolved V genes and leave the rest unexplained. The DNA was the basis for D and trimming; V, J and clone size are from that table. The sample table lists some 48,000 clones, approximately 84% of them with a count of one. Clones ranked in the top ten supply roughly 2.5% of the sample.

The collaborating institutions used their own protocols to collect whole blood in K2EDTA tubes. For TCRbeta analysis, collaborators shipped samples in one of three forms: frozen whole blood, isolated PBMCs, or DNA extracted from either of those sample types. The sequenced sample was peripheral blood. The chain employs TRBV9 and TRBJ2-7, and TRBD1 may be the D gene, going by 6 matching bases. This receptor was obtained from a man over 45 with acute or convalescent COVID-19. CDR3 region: CASSGTATYEQYF. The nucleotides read TGTGCCAGCAGCGGGACAGCTACCTACGAGCAGTACTTC.